What follows describes a single TCR beta chain. Its antigen remains unknown. The data originate from a study of glioma-infiltrating T cells after dendritic cell vaccination. TCRB CDR3 was amplified from 2 ug genomic DNA or less. Assay: immunoSEQ multiplex PCR; the TCRdb copy retains only in-frame clones and omits some. The sample holds tens of thousands of clones, approximately 83% seen once. CDR3 length: 17 amino acids. Germline CDR1 is LNHDA and CDR2 is SQIVND (reference sequence). V was clipped by 2 bases and J by 1 base, with 17 bases between them. Study-wide findings and caveats: The cohort had few patients with full blood and tumor sets.

The material sequenced was blood, taken before dendritic cell vaccination. The receptor comes from a human donor with glioblastoma. The chain uses TRBV19 and TRBJ1-2, with D possibly TRBD1 on 6 matching bases. The CDR3 DNA reads TGTGCCAGTAGTATAACGGGACAAGGGCCCGTTAACTATGGCTACACCTTC. Translation: CASSITGQGPVNYGYTF.